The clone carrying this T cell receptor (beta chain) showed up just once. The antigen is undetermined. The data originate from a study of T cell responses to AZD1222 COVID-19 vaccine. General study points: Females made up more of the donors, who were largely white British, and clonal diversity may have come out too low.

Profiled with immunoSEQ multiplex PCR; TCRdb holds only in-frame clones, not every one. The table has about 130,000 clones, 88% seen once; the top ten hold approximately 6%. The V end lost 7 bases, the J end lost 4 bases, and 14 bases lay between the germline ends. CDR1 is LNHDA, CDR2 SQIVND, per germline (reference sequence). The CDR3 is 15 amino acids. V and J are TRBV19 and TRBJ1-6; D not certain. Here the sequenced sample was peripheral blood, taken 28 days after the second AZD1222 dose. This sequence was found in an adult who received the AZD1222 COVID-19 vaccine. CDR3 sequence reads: CASNAAEHYNSPLHF. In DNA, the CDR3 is TGTGCCAGTAACGCGGCAGAACATTATAATTCACCCCTCCACTTT.